The clone carrying this TCR beta chain was detected a few times. The antigen remains unidentified. The data belong to a study of cytomegalovirus exposure and HLA in healthy donors. Study outcomes and limitations: What was likely a sequencing artifact was a cluster of highly shared sequence variants.

Trimming removed 6 bases from V and 8 bases from J, with 23 bases in between. Germline values: CDR1 SQVTM, CDR2 ANQGSEA. The CDR3 has 15 residues. The PCR contained 60 Vbeta and 13 Jbeta primers. The protocol was immunoSEQ multiplex PCR, while the TCRdb copy is restricted to in-frame clones and leaves out a portion. The sample lists about 45,000 clones, about half seen once, with 5.5% to 7% in the top ten. The clonotype was recovered from a man aged 55 to 70 in good health and CMV-seronegative. V gene TRBV29-1 combines with J gene TRBJ2-1; a weak D match, TRBD1 (7 bases). Material: PBMCs. The CDR3 protein is CSVQQGRRGEDEQFF. CDR3 DNA: TGCAGCGTCCAACAGGGGCGGAGGGGCGAGGATGAGCAGTTCTTC.